Presented here are 29 T cell receptor beta chains from one specimen sequenced in a study of T cell responses to AZD1222 COVID-19 vaccine. The table came from immunoSEQ multiplex PCR; TCRdb's copy has only in-frame clones and leaves some out. The repertoire holds around 72,000 clones, with around four fifths as singletons. The sample consisted of peripheral blood, taken on day 0 of AZD1222 vaccination. Receptor source: an adult in good health.

This chain connects TRBV20-1 to TRBJ2-5, with D unclear. This CDR3 region has 10 residues. Germline V CDR1 and CDR2: DFQATT, SNEGSKA (reference sequence). V was shortened by 6 bases and J by 2 bases, with 4 bases between the two germline ends. CDR3: CSAIQETQYF. In nucleotides, the CDR3 is TGCAGTGCCATACAAGAGACCCAGTACTTC.

This chain links TRBV10-3 with TRBJ2-1; no clear D gene. Germline-derived CDR1 and CDR2 are ENHRY and SYGVKD. Trimming took off 3 bases at V and 12 bases at J, with 12 bases between the two ends. This CDR3 is built from 12 residues. The CDR3: CAISDDRRGQFF. CDR3 DNA: TGTGCCATCAGTGACGACCGTCGAGGGCAGTTCTTC.

This chain uses TRBV5-4 with TRBJ2-1, with TRBD2 matching over 11 bases. The J segment lost 2 bases and the V segment lost 3 bases, leaving 1 base of the junction unmatched. Germline V gives CDR1 SGHNT, CDR2 YYREEE (reference sequence). The CDR3 contains 15 residues. CDR3 nucleotides: TGTGCCAGCAGCTATAGCGGGGGGGCCTACAATGAGCAGTTCTTC. Translation: CASSYSGGAYNEQFF.

The chain employs TRBV19 and TRBJ2-5; D possibly matches TRBD1 or TRBD2 (5 bases each). Germline loops: CDR1 LNHDA, CDR2 SQIVND (reference sequence). CDR3 size: 16 residues. V was pared by 6 bases and J by 2 bases, with 19 bases between. The DNA of the CDR3 is TGTGCCAGTAGCACGGGACCCGCCTCAGGTCAAGAGACCCAGTACTTC. Its translation: CASSTGPASGQETQYF.

This clone was detected only a few times. Written as DNA, the CDR3 is TGCAGTGCTAGTACGGAGACCGAGCAGTACTTC. This translates into CSASTETEQYF. The chain employs TRBV20-1 and TRBJ2-7, with D unclear. Trimming removed 3 bases at V and 6 bases at J, with 9 bases between. Germline assignment: CDR1 DFQATT and CDR2 SNEGSKA (reference sequence). This CDR3 has 11 amino acids.

The chain combines TRBV3-1 (or the pseudogene TRBV3-2) with TRBJ2-1, with 8 positions matching TRBD1. The CDR3 has 14 amino acids. The J segment lost 8 bases and the V segment lost 3 bases, leaving 6 bases of the junction unmatched. In germline, CDR1 is LGHDT, CDR2 YNNKEL (reference sequence). In nucleotides, the CDR3 is TGTGCCAGCAGCCAGGCAGGGGGCGGGTATGAGCAGTTCTTC. Protein product: CASSQAGGGYEQFF.

The chain is built from TRBV19 and TRBJ1-1, with D perhaps TRBD1 (6 bases). This CDR3 spans 14 amino acids. The germline gives CDR1 LNHDA, CDR2 SQIVND (reference sequence). Trimming stripped 3 bases from V and 3 bases from J, with 11 bases between. Here the CDR3 DNA reads TGTGCCAGTAGTATGGTCTACAGGGACACTGAAGCTTTCTTT. It encodes CASSMVYRDTEAFF.

The CDR3 region is CASSPGQPNSPLHF. CDR3 coding DNA: TGTGCCAGCAGCCCGGGACAGCCTAATTCACCCCTCCACTTT. The chain has TRBV7-2 and TRBJ1-6, with 7 bases that match TRBD1. Germline CDR1 SGHTA, CDR2 FQGNSA. The V gene end was trimmed by 5 bases and the J gene end by 6 bases; junction bases not matched to a gene: 4. The CDR3 length is 14 residues.

The rearrangement links TRBV7-8 to TRBJ2-1; TRBD2 matches 9 bases. The CDR3 has 19 residues. V was pared by 7 bases and J by 5 bases, with 21 bases of the junction left unmatched. Germline V gene sequence: CDR1 SGHVS, CDR2 FQNEAQ. The CDR3 DNA is TGTGCCAGCATCCAAACGTCAGACAGGGTGGCTAGCGGGGACAATGAGCAGTTCTTC. Protein product: CASIQTSDRVASGDNEQFF.

This chain joins TRBV7-3 and TRBJ2-5, with unresolved D. CDR1 and CDR2 (germline): SGHTA, FQGTGA. This CDR3 is 13 amino acids long. V dropped 2 bases and J dropped 3 bases, with 7 bases sitting between them. The DNA of the CDR3 is TGTGCCAGCAGCTTAGCCCGGAAAGAGACCCAGTACTTC. It translates to CASSLARKETQYF. Variable domain in full (rest from reference TRBV7-3 and TRBJ2-5): GAGVSQTPSNKVTEKGKYVELRCDPISGHTALYWYRQSLGQGPEFLIYFQGTGAADDSGLPNDRFFAVRPEGSVSTLKIQRTERGDSAVYLCASSLARKETQYFGPGTRLLVL.

The chain employs TRBV7-3 and TRBJ1-2; D might be TRBD1 (5 bases). The length of the CDR3 is 15 residues. V was pared by 5 bases and J by 6 bases, with 19 bases between. Germline assignment: CDR1 SGHTA and CDR2 FQGTGA. This CDR3 reads CASSLGNVGADGYTF. The DNA for the CDR3 is TGTGCCAGCAGCCTTGGAAACGTAGGGGCGGATGGCTACACCTTC. The variable domain in full, with the rest retrieved from reference TRBV7-3 and TRBJ1-2, is GAGVSQTPSNKVTEKGKYVELRCDPISGHTALYWYRQSLGQGPEFLIYFQGTGAADDSGLPNDRFFAVRPEGSVSTLKIQRTERGDSAVYLCASSLGNVGADGYTFGSGTRLTVV.

The genes are TRBV2 and TRBJ1-3; D ambiguous. CDR1 SNHLY and CDR2 FYNNEI come from the germline V gene. The CDR3 contains 14 residues. V was cut by 7 bases and J by 5 bases, with 15 bases left in between. The DNA for the CDR3 is TGTGCCAGCATGGGAGGGCTCCCGCGAAACACCATATATTTT. Translated: CASMGGLPRNTIYF. Complete variable domain (other parts from reference TRBV2 and TRBJ1-3): EPEVTQTPSHQVTQMGQEVILRCVPISNHLYFYWYRQILGQKVEFLVSFYNNEISEKSEIFDDQFSVERPDGSNFTLKIRSTKLEDSAMYFCASMGGLPRNTIYFGEGSWLTVV.

This chain links TRBV28 with TRBJ2-5; possible D gene TRBD2, 7 bases. V shed 4 bases and J shed 1 base, with 13 bases lying between them. Germline V gene lookup returns CDR1 MDHEN and CDR2 SYDVKM. The CDR3 is 15 residues long. The CDR3 DNA follows: TGTGCCAGCAGTTCCCGGGGGGCCGCCCAAGAGACCCAGTACTTC. Translation: CASSSRGAAQETQYF.

A single count supports this clone. V gene TRBV19 combines with J gene TRBJ2-3; 11 bases are a match to TRBD2. This CDR3 is 15 amino acids long. V was pared by 6 bases and J by 6 bases, with 8 bases of the junction left unmatched. Germline V CDR1 and CDR2: LNHDA, SQIVND (reference sequence). The DNA of the CDR3 is TGTGCCAGTAGGAAAATAGCGGGGGGGTTGGATACGCAGTATTTT. Amino acid sequence: CASRKIAGGLDTQYF. Complete variable domain (other parts from reference TRBV19 and TRBJ2-3): DGGITQSPKYLFRKEGQNVTLSCEQNLNHDAMYWYRQDPGQGLRLIYYSQIVNDFQKGDIAEGYSVSREKKESFPLTVTSAQKNPTAFYLCASRKIAGGLDTQYFGPGTRLTVL.

The chain employs TRBV19 and TRBJ1-2; TRBD1 matches at 8 bases. Germline lookup yields CDR1 LNHDA and CDR2 SQIVND (reference sequence). The CDR3 has 14 residues. Trimming removed 5 bases from V and 5 bases from J; junction bases left unmatched: 7. The CDR3, as DNA: TGTGCCAGTAGTGTCGCACAGGGGGATTATGGCTACACCTTC. It encodes CASSVAQGDYGYTF.

The genes are TRBV6-5 and TRBJ1-1; 7 nucleotides line up with TRBD1. The CDR3 runs to 14 residues. The germline gives CDR1 MNHEY, CDR2 SVGAGI. The trim removed 1 base at V and 3 bases at J, leaving 2 bases unmatched. CDR3 nucleotides: TGTGCCAGCAGTTACTTTCAGGGGGACACTGAAGCTTTCTTT. Translated, it gives CASSYFQGDTEAFF.

The gene calls are TRBV11-3 and TRBJ2-3; TRBD2 agrees at 8 bases. Germline V gives CDR1 SGHNT, CDR2 YENEEA. The trim removed 6 bases at V and 1 base at J, leaving 9 bases unmatched. This CDR3 has 16 residues. The CDR3 DNA sequence: TGTGCCAGCAGTTCCTTAGCGGGATGGGGCACAGATACGCAGTATTTT. Its protein is CASSSLAGWGTDTQYF.

The CDR3 here is CASTSVVEGPNYGYTF. DNA for the CDR3: TGTGCCAGCACCTCTGTCGTCGAAGGCCCTAACTATGGCTACACCTTC. The V and J genes are TRBV28 and TRBJ1-2; D is unresolved. V was trimmed by 7 bases and J by 0 bases, leaving 18 bases between them. The germline gives CDR1 MDHEN, CDR2 SYDVKM. The CDR3 spans 16 residues.

J is TRBJ2-7 and V is TRBV9; 8 nucleotides agree with TRBD1. The CDR3 loop spans 13 amino acids. With 4 bases clipped from V and 5 bases from J, the junction kept 5 bases outside the gene matches. Germline-derived CDR1 and CDR2 are SGDLS and YYNGEE. The DNA for the CDR3 is TGTGCCAGCAGCTCGCGGACAGGGAACGAGCAGTACTTC. Its translation: CASSSRTGNEQYF.

V gene TRBV16 combines with J gene TRBJ1-5; no clear D gene. Trimming took 0 bases from V and 6 from J, leaving 12 bases between them. Germline lookup yields CDR1 KGHSY and CDR2 FQNENV. There are 15 residues in the CDR3. CDR3 sequence: CASSQSSGSRQPQHF. CDR3 sequence (DNA): TGTGCCAGCAGCCAATCTAGCGGCAGTCGTCAGCCCCAGCATTTT.

V gene TRBV5-1 combines with J gene TRBJ2-3; the D is unclear. The V gene's germline CDR1 is SGHRS and CDR2 YFSETQ. CDR3 length: 15 amino acids. Trimming stripped 3 bases from V and 1 base from J, with 12 bases between. CDR3 protein: CASSSRRGRTDTQYF. CDR3 sequence (DNA): TGCGCCAGCAGCTCTCGGCGCGGACGCACAGATACGCAGTATTTT.

The chain has TRBV5-1 and TRBJ2-3; D not certain. This CDR3 is 11 amino acids long. CDR1 is SGHRS and CDR2 is YFSETQ in the germline V gene. With 0 bases removed from V and 7 bases from J, the gap between germline ends came to 3 bases. The chain's CDR3 is CASSLENTQYF. In DNA, the CDR3 is TGCGCCAGCAGCTTGGAGAATACGCAGTATTTT. The variable domain in full, completed from reference TRBV5-1 and TRBJ2-3, reads KAGVTQTPRYLIKTRGQQVTLSCSPISGHRSVSWYQQTPGQGLQFLFEYFSETQRNKGNFPGRFSGRQFSNSRSEMNVSTLELGDSALYLCASSLENTQYFGPGTRLTVL.

The chain links TRBV6-5 to TRBJ1-6; D is unresolved. V lost 8 bases and J 5 bases, leaving 16 bases between the germline ends. The germline V gene has CDR1 MNHEY and CDR2 SVGAGI. CDR3 length: 15 residues. The CDR3 loop is CASGRVNRNNSPLHF. CDR3 coding DNA: TGTGCCAGCGGGCGGGTCAATAGGAATAATTCACCCCTCCACTTT.

The V call is TRBV5-4, the J call TRBJ1-2; 9 bases map to TRBD1. CDR1 is SGHNT and CDR2 is YYREEE in the germline V gene (reference sequence). The CDR3 is made up of 15 amino acids. V trimming: 5 bases; J trimming: 2 bases; junction bases outside the gene matches: 7. CDR3 region: CASSPGGTGNYGYTF. In DNA form, the CDR3 reads TGTGCCAGCAGTCCAGGCGGGACAGGGAACTATGGCTACACCTTC.

V is TRBV10-2 and J is TRBJ2-3; 7 nucleotides match TRBD2. The CDR3 runs 14 residues. Germline loops: CDR1 WSHSY, CDR2 SAAADI. The V segment lost 11 bases and the J segment 0 bases; nucleotides outside the gene matches: 8. Here the CDR3 reads CAAAKLASTDTQYF. CDR3 nucleotide sequence: TGCGCCGCTGCCAAACTAGCGAGCACAGATACGCAGTATTTT.

This clone appeared once. J is TRBJ1-4 and V is TRBV9; D perhaps matches TRBD1 (5 bases). CDR1 and CDR2 from the germline V gene are SGDLS and YYNGEE. CDR3 length equals 16 residues. Trimming left V 0 bases short and J 2 bases short, with 11 bases between. The DNA of the CDR3 is TGTGCCAGCAGCGTAGGGCAGGGCTTGACTAATGAAAAACTGTTTTTT. This encodes CASSVGQGLTNEKLFF.

J is TRBJ1-4 and V is TRBV7-3; no reliable D call. V was trimmed by 3 bases and J by 8 bases, leaving 10 bases between them. Germline CDR1 and CDR2: SGHTA and FQGTGA. The CDR3 sequence is 13 residues long. Written as DNA, the CDR3 is TGTGCCAGCAGCTTGGGTGGAGGAGAAAAACTGTTTTTT. It translates to CASSLGGGEKLFF.

The V and J genes are TRBV29-1 and TRBJ1-2, with D possibly TRBD1 on 5 matching bases. The V gene's germline CDR1 is SQVTM and CDR2 ANQGSEA. The CDR3 spans 14 residues. Trimming left V 4 bases short and J 8 bases short, with 20 bases between. The CDR3 DNA sequence: TGCAGCGTTGGAAAGGGGATTTGGGCGGAGGGCTACACCTTC. Protein product: CSVGKGIWAEGYTF.

The chain uses TRBV30 and TRBJ1-2; 8 positions match TRBD1. V shed 1 base, J shed 8 bases, and the junction held 9 bases outside the gene matches. This CDR3 has 14 residues. Per the germline V gene, CDR1 is GTSNPN and CDR2 is SVGIG (reference sequence). Here the CDR3 DNA reads TGTGCCTGGAGTGCGATGACAGGGGAAAGCGGCTACACCTTC. Encoded protein: CAWSAMTGESGYTF.